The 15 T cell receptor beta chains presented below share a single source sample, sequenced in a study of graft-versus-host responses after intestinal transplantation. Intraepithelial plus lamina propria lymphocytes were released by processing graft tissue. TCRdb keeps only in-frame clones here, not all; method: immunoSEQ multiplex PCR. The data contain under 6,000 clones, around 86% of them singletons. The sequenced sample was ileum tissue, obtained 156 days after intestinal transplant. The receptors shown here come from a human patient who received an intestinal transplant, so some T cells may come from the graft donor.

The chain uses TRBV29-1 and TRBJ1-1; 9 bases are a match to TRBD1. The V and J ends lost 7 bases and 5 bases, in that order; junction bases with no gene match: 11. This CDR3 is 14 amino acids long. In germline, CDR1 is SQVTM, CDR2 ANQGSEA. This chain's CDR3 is CSAMRGQGGTEAFF. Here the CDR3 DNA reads TGCAGCGCGATGCGGGGACAGGGTGGTACTGAAGCTTTCTTT.

The CDR3 DNA is TGCGCCAGCAGCTTGGGAGCTAGCGGGGGGCAGTTCTTC. Translated: CASSLGASGGQFF. The chain joins TRBV5-1 to TRBJ2-1; 10 positions agree with TRBD2. Germline lookup yields CDR1 SGHRS and CDR2 YFSETQ. This CDR3 has 13 residues. V lost 0 bases, J lost 12 bases, and 3 bases stayed unmatched.

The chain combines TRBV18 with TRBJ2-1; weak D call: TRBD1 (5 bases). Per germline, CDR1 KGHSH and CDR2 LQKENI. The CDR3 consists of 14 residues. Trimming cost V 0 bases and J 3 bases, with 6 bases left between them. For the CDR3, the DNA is TGTGCCAGCTCACCACCAGACAGCTACAATGAGCAGTTCTTC. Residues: CASSPPDSYNEQFF.

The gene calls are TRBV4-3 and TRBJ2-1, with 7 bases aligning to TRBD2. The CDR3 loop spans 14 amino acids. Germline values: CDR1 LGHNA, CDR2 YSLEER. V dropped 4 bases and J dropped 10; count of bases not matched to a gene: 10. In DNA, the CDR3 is TGCGCCAGCAGCCCCGGGACTATGACAAGGGAGCAGTTCTTC. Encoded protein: CASSPGTMTREQFF.

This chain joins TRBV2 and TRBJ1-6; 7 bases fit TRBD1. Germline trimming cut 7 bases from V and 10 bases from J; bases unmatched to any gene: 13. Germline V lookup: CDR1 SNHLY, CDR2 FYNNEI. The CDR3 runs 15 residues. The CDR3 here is CASISQGGEGSPLHF. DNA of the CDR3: TGTGCCAGCATCTCGCAGGGGGGTGAGGGCTCACCCCTCCACTTT. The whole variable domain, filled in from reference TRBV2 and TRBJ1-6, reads EPEVTQTPSHQVTQMGQEVILRCVPISNHLYFYWYRQILGQKVEFLVSFYNNEISEKSEIFDDQFSVERPDGSNFTLKIRSTKLEDSAMYFCASISQGGEGSPLHFGNGTRLTVT.

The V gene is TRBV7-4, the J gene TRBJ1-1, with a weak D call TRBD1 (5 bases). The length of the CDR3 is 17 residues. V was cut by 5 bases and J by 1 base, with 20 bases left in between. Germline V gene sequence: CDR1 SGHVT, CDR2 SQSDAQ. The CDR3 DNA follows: TGTGCCAGCAGCCTCTACCCGGGACGACTGGGGAACACTGAAGCTTTCTTT. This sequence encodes CASSLYPGRLGNTEAFF.

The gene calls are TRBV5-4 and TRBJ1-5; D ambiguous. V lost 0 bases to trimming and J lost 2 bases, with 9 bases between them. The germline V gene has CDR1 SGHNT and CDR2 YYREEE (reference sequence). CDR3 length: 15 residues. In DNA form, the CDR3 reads TGTGCCAGCAGCTTGGAAAGGTTTGGCAATCAGCCCCAGCATTTT. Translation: CASSLERFGNQPQHF.

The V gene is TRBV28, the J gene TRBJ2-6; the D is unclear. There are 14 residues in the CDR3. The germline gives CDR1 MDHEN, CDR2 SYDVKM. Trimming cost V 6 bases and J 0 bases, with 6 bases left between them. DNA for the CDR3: TGTGCCAGCAGGGTTGGCTCTGGGGCCAACGTCCTGACTTTC. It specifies CASRVGSGANVLTF.

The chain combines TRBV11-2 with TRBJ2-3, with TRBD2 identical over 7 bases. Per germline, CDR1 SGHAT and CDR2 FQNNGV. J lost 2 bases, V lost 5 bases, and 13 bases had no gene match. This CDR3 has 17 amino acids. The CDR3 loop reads CASSPNPSGNPTDTQYF. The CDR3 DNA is TGTGCCAGCAGCCCCAACCCGAGCGGGAACCCCACAGATACGCAGTATTTT.

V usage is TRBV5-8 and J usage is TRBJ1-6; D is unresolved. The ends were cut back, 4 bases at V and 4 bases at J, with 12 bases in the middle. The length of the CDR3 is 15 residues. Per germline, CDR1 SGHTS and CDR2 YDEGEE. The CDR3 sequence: CASSLTGGYNSPLHF. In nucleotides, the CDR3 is TGTGCCAGCAGCCTCACTGGCGGGTATAATTCACCCCTCCACTTT.

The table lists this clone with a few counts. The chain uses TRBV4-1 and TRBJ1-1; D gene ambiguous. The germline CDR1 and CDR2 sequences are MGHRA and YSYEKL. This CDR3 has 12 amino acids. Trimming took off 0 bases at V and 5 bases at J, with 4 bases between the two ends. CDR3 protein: CASSQDRTEAFF. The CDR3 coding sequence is TGCGCCAGCAGCCAAGATCGAACTGAAGCTTTCTTT.

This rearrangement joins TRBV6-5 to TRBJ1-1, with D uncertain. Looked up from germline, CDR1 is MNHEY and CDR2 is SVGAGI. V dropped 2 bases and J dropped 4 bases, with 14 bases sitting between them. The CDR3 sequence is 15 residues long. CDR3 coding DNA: TGTGCCAGCAGTTACCTCAAGGCCCTGACCACTGAAGCTTTCTTT. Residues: CASSYLKALTTEAFF.

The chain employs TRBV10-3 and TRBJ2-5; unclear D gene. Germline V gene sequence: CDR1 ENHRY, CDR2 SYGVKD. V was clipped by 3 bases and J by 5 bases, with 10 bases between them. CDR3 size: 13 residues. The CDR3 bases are TGTGCCATCAGTGACTGGATTTTGGAGACCCAGTACTTC. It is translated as CAISDWILETQYF.

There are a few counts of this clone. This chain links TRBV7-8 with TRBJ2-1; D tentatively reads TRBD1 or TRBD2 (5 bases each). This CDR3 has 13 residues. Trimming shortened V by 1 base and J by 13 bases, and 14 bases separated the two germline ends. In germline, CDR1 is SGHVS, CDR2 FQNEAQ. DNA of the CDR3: TGTGCCAGCAGCTTAGAGTGGGGGTCGGTTCAGTTCTTC. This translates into CASSLEWGSVQFF.

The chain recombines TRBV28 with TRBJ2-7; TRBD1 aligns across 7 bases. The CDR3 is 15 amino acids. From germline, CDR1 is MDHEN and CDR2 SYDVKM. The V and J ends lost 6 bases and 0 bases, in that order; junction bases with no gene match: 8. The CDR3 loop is CASRPGTVNSYEQYF. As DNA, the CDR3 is TGTGCCAGCAGGCCCGGGACAGTCAACTCCTACGAGCAGTACTTC.